The 27 T cell receptor beta chains below were found in one sample sequenced in a study of CD8 T cells in ankylosing spondylitis. A single record per CDR3 protein comes from TCRdb applying MiXCR to the 5' RACE reads. This table has just over 150,000 distinct CDR3 sequences, 15% to 20% appearing once. Material: blood, either unsorted or a sorted T cell fraction (not recorded which). All receptors derive from a male donor with ankylosing spondylitis or in good health (not recorded which).

This clonotype was recorded many times. The chain recombines TRBV5-1 with TRBJ2-1; D gene ambiguous. V was cut by 0 bases and J by 6 bases, with 7 bases left in between. The germline V gene encodes CDR1 SGHRS and CDR2 YFSETQ. The CDR3 has 13 amino acids. Here the CDR3 reads CASSLAVANEQFF. The CDR3 coding sequence is TGCGCCAGCAGCTTGGCCGTAGCCAATGAGCAGTTCTTC.

The gene calls are TRBV29-1 and TRBJ2-5; 7 bases agree with TRBD2. Germline CDR1 is SQVTM and CDR2 is ANQGSEA. The V gene end was trimmed by 4 bases and the J gene end by 4 bases; junction bases not matched to a gene: 9. This CDR3 region has 14 residues. The CDR3 DNA reads TGCAGCGTTGGGGGGAAATCGGGAGGAGAGACCCAGTACTTC. This sequence encodes CSVGGKSGGETQYF.

J is TRBJ2-7 and V is TRBV28; tentative D call: TRBD1 (5 bases). The V gene lost 7 bases and the J gene lost 2 bases, with 15 bases spanning the gap. The CDR3 runs 14 residues. Per the germline V gene, CDR1 is MDHEN and CDR2 is SYDVKM. CDR3 DNA: TGTGCCAGCATCTCTGGTGTCAGGGCCTACGAGCAGTACTTC. Its translation: CASISGVRAYEQYF.

The chain couples TRBV28 to TRBJ2-1; TRBD2 matches at 13 bases. Germline V gene lookup returns CDR1 MDHEN and CDR2 SYDVKM. The CDR3 is made up of 15 amino acids. V gave up 5 bases and J gave up 9 bases; unmatched junction bases: 7. CDR3 in amino acids: CASSPSGTSGIEQFF. The CDR3 region has the DNA TGTGCCAGCAGTCCCTCCGGGACTAGCGGGATTGAGCAGTTCTTC. Full variable domain (outside the CDR3, taken from reference TRBV28 and TRBJ2-1): DVKVTQSSRYLVKRTGEKVFLECVQDMDHENMFWYRQDPGLGLRLIYFSYDVKMKEKGDIPEGYSVSREKKERFSLILESASTNQTSMYLCASSPSGTSGIEQFFGPGTRLTVL.

This clonotype has a count of ten or more. The chain employs TRBV5-1 and TRBJ2-7, with TRBD2 matching over 10 bases. J gave up 5 bases and V 0 bases, and 8 bases lay outside the gene matches. Looked up from germline, CDR1 is SGHRS and CDR2 is YFSETQ. The CDR3 has 16 residues. The CDR3 DNA reads TGCGCCAGCAGCTTGGCACCGGGACTAGCGAGTAACGAGCAGTACTTC. Amino acids: CASSLAPGLASNEQYF.

This clonotype was observed a handful of times. V is TRBV18 and J is TRBJ1-1; no clear D. CDR3 length equals 13 residues. Germline lookup yields CDR1 KGHSH and CDR2 LQKENI. The V gene lost 9 bases and the J gene lost 1 base, with 12 bases spanning the gap. The CDR3: CASSKSGNTEAFF. CDR3 nucleotides: TGTGCCAGTTCTAAATCAGGGAACACTGAAGCTTTCTTT.

CDR3 DNA: TGTGCCAGCAGTTTAGGGCAGTTGGGAGGCTACACCTTC. Translation gives CASSLGQLGGYTF. V gene TRBV12-3 or TRBV12-4 combines with J gene TRBJ1-2, with D uncertain. The CDR3 contains 13 residues. V lost 1 base to trimming and J lost 8 bases, with 11 bases between them.

The chain recombines TRBV28 with TRBJ2-3, with 9 bases identical to TRBD2. Unmatched junction bases numbered 11, after V lost 4 bases and J lost 3 bases. CDR1 is MDHEN, CDR2 SYDVKM, per germline. The CDR3 is 17 amino acids. The CDR3 reads CASSWVGLASSTDTQYF. CDR3 DNA: TGTGCCAGCAGTTGGGTGGGACTAGCCTCATCGACAGATACGCAGTATTTT. The full variable domain, rest sourced from reference TRBV28 and TRBJ2-3, is DVKVTQSSRYLVKRTGEKVFLECVQDMDHENMFWYRQDPGLGLRLIYFSYDVKMKEKGDIPEGYSVSREKKERFSLILESASTNQTSMYLCASSWVGLASSTDTQYFGPGTRLTVL.

This clonotype was counted only a few times. The CDR3 DNA reads TGTGCCAGCAGCTTAGTTCGGGATCAGCCCCAGCATTTT. This codes for CASSLVRDQPQHF. The genes are TRBV7-2 and TRBJ1-5; no clear D gene. The germline CDR1 and CDR2 sequences are SGHTA and FQGNSA. CDR3 size: 13 residues. Deletions cut 1 base from V and 5 bases from J, with 6 bases between. Full variable domain (remainder filled in from reference TRBV7-2 and TRBJ1-5): GAGVSQSPSNKVTEKGKDVELRCDPISGHTALYWYRQSLGQGLEFLIYFQGNSAPDKSGLPSDRFSAERTGGSVSTLTIQRTQQEDSAVYLCASSLVRDQPQHFGDGTRLSIL.

The chain uses TRBV15 and TRBJ2-2; no clear D. The V and J ends lost 8 bases and 0 bases respectively, with 10 bases between them. This CDR3 has 14 residues. Germline V lookup: CDR1 LNHNV, CDR2 YYDKDF (reference sequence). The CDR3 DNA reads as TGTGCCACCCGGTGGCTTGCGAACACCGGGGAGCTGTTTTTT. It translates to CATRWLANTGELFF.

The chain recombines TRBV10-3 with TRBJ1-6; the D gene is possibly TRBD1 (5 bases). Germline V CDR1 and CDR2: ENHRY, SYGVKD. V was cut by 0 bases and J by 8 bases, with 8 bases left in between. CDR3 size: 14 residues. Written as DNA, the CDR3 is TGTGCCATCAGTGAGTCGACAGAAGATTCACCCCTCCACTTT. Its protein is CAISESTEDSPLHF.

This clonotype was detected ten times or more. The chain links TRBV29-1 to TRBJ2-7; 7 nucleotides line up with TRBD1. The CDR3 has 14 residues. Germline V lookup: CDR1 SQVTM, CDR2 ANQGSEA. V shed 0 bases and J 4 bases; nucleotides not matched to a gene: 6. CDR3 nucleotides: TGCAGCGTTGAAGAGGAGACAGGGCCGTACGAGCAGTACTTC. The encoded protein is CSVEEETGPYEQYF.

This clonotype was picked up a small number of times. The chain is built from TRBV20-1 and TRBJ2-1; D perhaps matches TRBD1 (5 bases). Germline lookup yields CDR1 DFQATT and CDR2 SNEGSKA (reference sequence). The CDR3 sequence is 15 residues long. Trimming removed 0 bases from V and 13 bases from J, with 22 bases in between. This chain's CDR3 is CSARDLGLLRSGQFF. CDR3 in DNA: TGCAGTGCTAGAGATCTGGGGCTTCTACGTTCTGGCCAGTTCTTC.

This chain joins TRBV12-3 or TRBV12-4 and TRBJ1-1; D not certain. The ends were cut back, 5 bases at V and 11 bases at J, with 12 bases in the middle. CDR3 length: 11 amino acids. This chain's CDR3 is CASSPAPRAFF. CDR3 sequence (DNA): TGTGCCAGCAGTCCCGCCCCAAGGGCTTTCTTT.

The CDR3 region has the DNA TGCAGTGCTAGGGACAGGGGGCGACCTGAAGCTTTCTTT. This encodes CSARDRGRPEAFF. The chain uses TRBV20-1 and TRBJ1-1, with 11 bases aligning to TRBD1. Germline values: CDR1 DFQATT, CDR2 SNEGSKA (reference sequence). The CDR3 covers 13 residues. Trimming took 3 bases from V and 6 from J; bases not matched to a gene: 3.

The chain employs TRBV18 and TRBJ2-5, with TRBD1 identical over 7 bases. The CDR3 has 15 residues. Trimming at V came to 3 bases and at J to 5 bases, leaving 9 bases not matched to a gene. CDR1 and CDR2 from the germline V gene are KGHSH and LQKENI. The CDR3 loop reads CASSPQGTVRETQYF. CDR3 DNA: TGTGCCAGCTCACCTCAAGGGACAGTCAGGGAGACCCAGTACTTC.

This clonotype was recorded at least ten times. For the CDR3, the DNA is TGTGCCAGTTGCTCCGAGAGCACAGATACGCAGTATTTT. This codes for CASCSESTDTQYF. The chain links TRBV2 to TRBJ2-3; D is unclear. Per the germline V gene, CDR1 is SNHLY and CDR2 is FYNNEI. Trimming shortened V by 9 bases and J by 0 bases, and 10 bases separated the two germline ends. The CDR3 is 13 amino acids.

The genes are TRBV12-5 and TRBJ2-3; D not resolved. This CDR3 has 13 residues. V gave up 6 bases and J gave up 5 bases, with 12 bases separating them. Germline CDR1 LGHNT, CDR2 FRNRAP. The CDR3 loop is CASGVWSKDTQYF. In nucleotides, the CDR3 is TGTGCTAGTGGGGTATGGAGTAAAGATACGCAGTATTTT.

This clonotype showed up many times. The rearrangement links TRBV12-3 or TRBV12-4 to TRBJ1-5; D gene unclear. The CDR3 sequence is 15 residues long. The V end was cut by 7 bases, the J end by 2 bases, with 15 bases between. The CDR3 DNA follows: TGTGCCAGCACCGTCGGGAGTGAGGGCAATCAGCCCCAGCATTTT. Residues: CASTVGSEGNQPQHF.

V gene TRBV11-3 combines with J gene TRBJ1-1; D unresolved. Per the germline V gene, CDR1 is SGHNT and CDR2 is YENEEA. Trimming shortened V by 4 bases and J by 2 bases, and 8 bases separated the two germline ends. CDR3 length: 13 residues. In nucleotides, the CDR3 is TGTGCCAGCAGCTCCCCTGGAAACACTGAAGCTTTCTTT. Translated, it gives CASSSPGNTEAFF.

This chain uses TRBV4-2 with TRBJ1-6; maybe TRBD1 (6 bases). The CDR3 sequence is 16 residues long. The germline gives CDR1 LGHNA, CDR2 YNFKEQ. Trimming stripped 1 base from V and 10 bases from J, with 17 bases between. DNA for the CDR3: TGTGCCAGCAGCCAAGGGTTCCAGGGGTCATTATCACCCCTCCACTTT. It encodes CASSQGFQGSLSPLHF.

In its sample, this clonotype was seen a few times. The V and J genes are TRBV5-1 and TRBJ2-5, with D maybe TRBD1 (5 bases). V gave up 5 bases and J gave up 4 bases, with 15 bases separating them. The CDR3 sequence is 14 residues long. CDR1 and CDR2 (germline): SGHRS, YFSETQ. For the CDR3, the DNA is TGCGCCAGCAGACGGCAGGGTGATCCAGAGACCCAGTACTTC. Residues: CASRRQGDPETQYF. The full variable domain, with the rest looked up from reference TRBV5-1 and TRBJ2-5, is KAGVTQTPRYLIKTRGQQVTLSCSPISGHRSVSWYQQTPGQGLQFLFEYFSETQRNKGNFPGRFSGRQFSNSRSEMNVSTLELGDSALYLCASRRQGDPETQYFGPGTRLLVL.

The chain has TRBV28 and TRBJ1-1; D is unclear. Between the trimmed V and J ends, which lost 6 bases and 6 bases, there was a span of 11 bases. CDR1 is MDHEN and CDR2 is SYDVKM in the germline V gene. The CDR3 totals 12 residues. CDR3 nucleotides: TGTGCCAGCAGAGAAGGGTGGGCTGAAGCTTTCTTT. Its translation is CASREGWAEAFF.

By sample fraction, this clonotype is medium-sized (0.01 to 0.1%). CDR3 in amino acids: CASSLGGGLTYEQYF. DNA of the CDR3: TGCGCCAGCAGCTTGGGAGGTGGCCTTACCTACGAGCAGTACTTC. The chain joins TRBV5-1 to TRBJ2-7; D is ambiguous. The germline V and J ends were trimmed by 0 bases and 2 bases, with 12 bases remaining between them. In germline, CDR1 is SGHRS, CDR2 YFSETQ. The CDR3 has 15 residues.

This clonotype was seen repeatedly, ten times or more. The chain links TRBV5-1 to TRBJ2-5, with D unresolved. The CDR3 is 12 residues long. The V gene lost 3 bases and the J gene lost 1 base, with 4 bases spanning the gap. Germline V gene lookup returns CDR1 SGHRS and CDR2 YFSETQ. CDR3 coding DNA: TGCGCCAGCAGCTCTTCCCAAGAGACCCAGTACTTC. This encodes CASSSSQETQYF.

The chain carries TRBV18 and TRBJ2-3, with no clear D. In germline, CDR1 is KGHSH, CDR2 LQKENI. The CDR3 is 15 amino acids. V lost 2 bases and J 0 bases, leaving 9 bases between the germline ends. In DNA form, the CDR3 reads TGTGCCAGCTCACCAACGGCGTCTAGCACAGATACGCAGTATTTT. Its translation: CASSPTASSTDTQYF. Complete variable domain (other parts from reference TRBV18 and TRBJ2-3): NAGVMQNPRHLVRRRGQEARLRCSPMKGHSHVYWYRQLPEEGLKFMVYLQKENIIDESGMPKERFSAEFPKEGPSILRIQQVVRGDSAAYFCASSPTASSTDTQYFGPGTRLTVL.

This clonotype occurred many times. V and J are TRBV27 and TRBJ2-1; D unclear. In germline, CDR1 is MNHEY, CDR2 SMNVEV (reference sequence). This CDR3 has 14 amino acids. V lost 0 bases and J 2 bases, leaving 5 bases between the germline ends. CDR3 amino acids: CASSLSRTYNEQFF. The CDR3 nucleotides read TGTGCCAGCAGTTTATCCCGCACCTACAATGAGCAGTTCTTC.